This T cell receptor beta chain was sequenced for a study of patients and donors after allogeneic stem cell transplantation. TCRdb ran MiXCR on the RT-PCR reads and lists one entry per CDR3 protein. The sample carries approximately 29,000 distinct CDR3 sequences, 37% recorded once. The V end was cut by 0 bases, the J end by 1 base, with 10 bases between. The germline CDR1 and CDR2 sequences are DFQATT and SNEGSKA (reference sequence). CDR3 length: 15 residues. Sequencing was carried out using blood, either unsorted or a sorted T cell fraction (not recorded which). The rearrangement uses TRBV20-1 and TRBJ1-3; D gene ambiguous. The TCR was taken from a human donor who was either an allogeneic HSCT recipient or a stem cell or donor lymphocyte infusion donor (not recorded which). It is not recorded whose cells these are; they may come from a transplant donor. CDR3 sequence: CSARDKAGSGNTIYF. CDR3 coding DNA: TGCAGTGCTAGAGATAAGGCGGGTTCTGGAAACACCATATATTTT.